This is a list of T cell receptor beta chains from one sample in a study of blood T cell repertoires in COVID-19. Repertoires were generated with immunoSEQ multiplex PCR, while TCRdb's copy carries only in-frame clones and drops some. This table holds about 300,000 clones, approximately 84% found once. Input material: peripheral blood. The receptors originated from a human donor with COVID-19, enrolled during active disease. The donor label of this sample is uncertain. Each CDR3 is given with its conserved first and last residue. D genes are given only for firm matches. Where a row states a size, it is once, few, many or the class of an expanded clone; other rows omit it.

v_call: TRBV5-1; clone_size: .; cdr3_length: 14; j_call: TRBJ1-1; d_call: .; cdr3_aa: CASSLDTMNTEAFF; cdr3_nt: TGCGCCAGCAGCTTGGACACCATGAACACTGAAGCTTTCTTT
v_call: TRBV5-1; clone_size: few; cdr3_length: 14; j_call: TRBJ1-2; d_call: TRBD1; cdr3_aa: CASSLTQGAVGYTF; cdr3_nt: TGCGCCAGCAGCTTAACTCAGGGGGCGGTTGGCTACACCTTC
v_call: TRBV25-1; clone_size: .; cdr3_length: 16; j_call: TRBJ1-1; d_call: .; cdr3_aa: CASSGTGILGRTEAFF; cdr3_nt: TGTGCCAGCAGTGGCACAGGGATCCTCGGGCGCACTGAAGCTTTCTTT
v_call: TRBV19; clone_size: once; cdr3_length: 13; j_call: TRBJ2-7; d_call: .; cdr3_aa: CASSIFQGYEQYF; cdr3_nt: TGTGCCAGTAGTATATTCCAGGGATACGAGCAGTACTTC
v_call: TRBV19; clone_size: .; cdr3_length: 16; j_call: TRBJ2-3; d_call: TRBD2; cdr3_aa: CASSISTSGSGDTQYF; cdr3_nt: TGTGCCAGTAGTATCTCGACTAGCGGGAGTGGGGATACGCAGTATTTT
v_call: TRBV7-2; clone_size: .; cdr3_length: 12; j_call: TRBJ1-5; d_call: .; cdr3_aa: CASSPPNQPQHF; cdr3_nt: TGTGCCAGCAGCCCCCCGAATCAGCCCCAGCATTTT
v_call: TRBV5-1; clone_size: .; cdr3_length: 17; j_call: TRBJ2-7; d_call: TRBD2; cdr3_aa: CASSSSPGLAGVGEQYF; cdr3_nt: TGCGCCAGCAGCTCATCTCCGGGACTAGCGGGAGTCGGCGAGCAGTACTTC
v_call: TRBV11-3; clone_size: .; cdr3_length: 14; j_call: TRBJ2-1; d_call: .; cdr3_aa: CASSQGRRYNEQFF; cdr3_nt: TGTGCCAGCTCCCAGGGAAGACGATACAATGAGCAGTTCTTC
v_call: TRBV7-2; clone_size: .; cdr3_length: 18; j_call: TRBJ1-5; d_call: .; cdr3_aa: CASSLHVGAGSSNQPQHF; cdr3_nt: TGTGCCAGCAGCTTACATGTTGGTGCGGGGTCAAGCAATCAGCCCCAGCATTTT
v_call: TRBV11-2; clone_size: .; cdr3_length: 13; j_call: TRBJ2-7; d_call: .; cdr3_aa: CASSPSGRYEQYF; cdr3_nt: TGTGCCAGCAGCCCCTCAGGGCGCTACGAGCAGTACTTC
v_call: TRBV24-1; clone_size: .; cdr3_length: 13; j_call: TRBJ1-5; d_call: .; cdr3_aa: CATSLRGNQPQHF; cdr3_nt: TGTGCCACCAGCCTACGGGGAAATCAGCCCCAGCATTTT
v_call: TRBV5-6; clone_size: .; cdr3_length: 17; j_call: TRBJ2-3; d_call: TRBD2; cdr3_aa: CASSRPRGGRYTDTQYF; cdr3_nt: TGTGCCAGCAGCCGCCCTCGGGGCGGGAGGTACACAGATACGCAGTATTTT
v_call: TRBV28; clone_size: .; cdr3_length: 14; j_call: TRBJ2-7; d_call: TRBD2; cdr3_aa: CASRFSGAGYEQYF; cdr3_nt: TGTGCCAGCAGATTTAGCGGGGCAGGATATGAGCAGTACTTC
v_call: TRBV18; clone_size: .; cdr3_length: 15; j_call: TRBJ2-7; d_call: .; cdr3_aa: CASSPRGGVSYEQYF; cdr3_nt: TGTGCCAGCTCACCGAGGGGGGGAGTAAGTTACGAGCAGTACTTC
v_call: TRBV14; clone_size: .; cdr3_length: 12; j_call: TRBJ1-2; d_call: .; cdr3_aa: CASSQVGYGYTF; cdr3_nt: TGTGCCAGCAGCCAAGTCGGCTATGGCTACACCTTC
v_call: TRBV6-5; clone_size: .; cdr3_length: 15; j_call: TRBJ1-4; d_call: TRBD1; cdr3_aa: CASSFRDRGNEKLFF; cdr3_nt: TGTGCCAGCAGTTTCCGGGACAGGGGTAATGAAAAACTGTTTTTT
v_call: TRBV9; clone_size: .; cdr3_length: 14; j_call: TRBJ1-1; d_call: .; cdr3_aa: CASSVVQGPTEAFF; cdr3_nt: TGTGCCAGCAGCGTAGTACAGGGTCCCACTGAAGCTTTCTTT
v_call: TRBV11-2; clone_size: .; cdr3_length: 14; j_call: TRBJ1-2; d_call: TRBD1; cdr3_aa: CASSSNRGGWGYTF; cdr3_nt: TGTGCCAGCAGCTCTAACAGAGGGGGCTGGGGCTACACCTTC
v_call: TRBV5-1; clone_size: .; cdr3_length: 16; j_call: TRBJ2-2; d_call: TRBD2; cdr3_aa: CASSPRLAGAGGELFF; cdr3_nt: TGCGCCAGCAGCCCCCGACTAGCGGGAGCGGGCGGGGAGCTGTTTTTT
v_call: TRBV6-1; clone_size: .; cdr3_length: 16; j_call: TRBJ1-5; d_call: .; cdr3_aa: CASSEALLGVDQPQHF; cdr3_nt: TGTGCCAGCAGTGAAGCGCTTCTCGGGGTGGACCAGCCCCAGCATTTT
v_call: TRBV28; clone_size: .; cdr3_length: 14; j_call: TRBJ2-5; d_call: .; cdr3_aa: CASSSRGGWETQYF; cdr3_nt: TGTGCCAGCAGTTCCAGGGGAGGGTGGGAGACCCAGTACTTC
v_call: TRBV2; clone_size: .; cdr3_length: 14; j_call: TRBJ1-1; d_call: TRBD1; cdr3_aa: CASSVQGPGTEAFF; cdr3_nt: TGTGCCAGCAGCGTACAGGGGCCGGGCACTGAAGCTTTCTTT
v_call: TRBV7-2; clone_size: .; cdr3_length: 15; j_call: TRBJ1-6; d_call: .; cdr3_aa: CASSPRGGWDSPLHF; cdr3_nt: TGTGCCAGCAGCCCTAGGGGGGGGTGGGATTCACCCCTCCACTTT
v_call: TRBV10-3; clone_size: .; cdr3_length: 14; j_call: TRBJ2-7; d_call: .; cdr3_aa: CAISNRDGSYEQYF; cdr3_nt: TGTGCCATCAGCAACAGGGACGGGTCCTACGAGCAGTACTTC
v_call: TRBV30; clone_size: once; cdr3_length: 15; j_call: TRBJ2-2; d_call: TRBD2; cdr3_aa: CAWSPGLVMFGELFF; cdr3_nt: TGTGCCTGGAGTCCGGGACTAGTTATGTTCGGGGAGCTGTTTTTT
v_call: TRBV27; clone_size: few; cdr3_length: 16; j_call: TRBJ1-1; d_call: TRBD1; cdr3_aa: CASSVRTGLGDTEAFF; cdr3_nt: TGTGCCAGCAGTGTCCGGACAGGCCTGGGGGACACTGAAGCTTTCTTT
v_call: TRBV7-2; clone_size: few; cdr3_length: 16; j_call: TRBJ2-1; d_call: .; cdr3_aa: CASSLESGTGWNEQFF; cdr3_nt: TGTGCCAGCAGCTTGGAGAGCGGGACAGGTTGGAATGAGCAGTTCTTC
v_call: TRBV3-1/TRBV3-2; clone_size: .; cdr3_length: 13; j_call: TRBJ1-5; d_call: .; cdr3_aa: CASSQYRDQPQHF; cdr3_nt: TGTGCCAGCAGCCAGTACAGGGATCAGCCCCAGCATTTT
v_call: TRBV30; clone_size: few; cdr3_length: 14; j_call: TRBJ2-7; d_call: .; cdr3_aa: CAWSIAVQGGEQYF; cdr3_nt: TGTGCCTGGAGTATCGCTGTCCAGGGGGGCGAGCAGTACTTC
v_call: TRBV2; clone_size: once; cdr3_length: 15; j_call: TRBJ1-6; d_call: TRBD1; cdr3_aa: CASSEEQGRWSPLHF; cdr3_nt: TGTGCCAGCAGTGAAGAACAGGGGAGATGGTCACCCCTCCACTTT
v_call: TRBV6-4; clone_size: .; cdr3_length: 19; j_call: TRBJ1-4; d_call: .; cdr3_aa: CASSDLGTQLGWTNEKLFF; cdr3_nt: TGTGCCAGCAGTGACCTCGGGACACAACTAGGATGGACTAATGAAAAACTGTTTTTT
v_call: TRBV6-2/TRBV6-3; clone_size: .; cdr3_length: 14; j_call: TRBJ2-1; d_call: TRBD1; cdr3_aa: CASSTRTGGDEQFF; cdr3_nt: TGTGCCAGCAGTACCCGGACAGGGGGCGATGAGCAGTTCTTC
v_call: TRBV10-1; clone_size: .; cdr3_length: 13; j_call: TRBJ1-1; d_call: TRBD1; cdr3_aa: CASKATGVTEAFF; cdr3_nt: TGCGCCAGCAAAGCGACAGGGGTAACTGAAGCTTTCTTT
v_call: TRBV5-4; clone_size: .; cdr3_length: 13; j_call: TRBJ2-5; d_call: TRBD2; cdr3_aa: CASTSGGAETQYF; cdr3_nt: TGTGCCAGCACCTCCGGGGGGGCGGAGACCCAGTACTTC
v_call: TRBV28; clone_size: .; cdr3_length: 17; j_call: TRBJ1-2; d_call: TRBD1; cdr3_aa: CASSLYWDRGGLYGYTF; cdr3_nt: TGTGCCAGCAGTTTATATTGGGACAGGGGGGGTCTCTATGGCTACACCTTC
v_call: TRBV12-3/TRBV12-4; clone_size: .; cdr3_length: 12; j_call: TRBJ1-2; d_call: TRBD1; cdr3_aa: CASSQTGNGYTF; cdr3_nt: TGTGCCAGCAGCCAGACAGGGAATGGCTACACCTTC
v_call: TRBV5-1; clone_size: .; cdr3_length: 15; j_call: TRBJ2-1; d_call: .; cdr3_aa: CASSLEQAAGNEQFF; cdr3_nt: TGCGCCAGCAGCTTGGAACAGGCGGCGGGAAATGAGCAGTTCTTC
v_call: TRBV6-5; clone_size: once; cdr3_length: 14; j_call: TRBJ1-1; d_call: .; cdr3_aa: CASMGSQGNTEAFF; cdr3_nt: TGTGCCAGCATGGGTTCACAGGGGAACACTGAAGCTTTCTTT
v_call: TRBV25-1; clone_size: .; cdr3_length: 18; j_call: TRBJ2-2; d_call: .; cdr3_aa: CASEGEGGQGANTGELFF; cdr3_nt: TGTGCCAGCGAGGGAGAAGGGGGGCAGGGGGCGAACACCGGGGAGCTGTTTTTT
v_call: TRBV12-3/TRBV12-4; clone_size: few; cdr3_length: 13; j_call: TRBJ1-1; d_call: .; cdr3_aa: CASSWTENTEAFF; cdr3_nt: TGTGCCAGCAGTTGGACAGAGAACACTGAAGCTTTCTTT
v_call: TRBV9; clone_size: .; cdr3_length: 16; j_call: TRBJ2-3; d_call: TRBD2; cdr3_aa: CASSAVGTSGRYTQYF; cdr3_nt: TGTGCCAGCAGCGCCGTTGGGACTAGCGGGAGGTATACGCAGTATTTT
v_call: TRBV4-3; clone_size: once; cdr3_length: 17; j_call: TRBJ1-5; d_call: .; cdr3_aa: CASSQDRGTRSNQPQHF; cdr3_nt: TGCGCCAGCAGCCAAGATCGGGGGACGAGGAGCAATCAGCCCCAGCATTTT
v_call: TRBV7-2; clone_size: .; cdr3_length: 16; j_call: TRBJ2-7; d_call: .; cdr3_aa: CASSPRGSGTLYEQYF; cdr3_nt: TGTGCCAGCAGCCCTAGGGGGAGCGGGACCCTCTACGAGCAGTACTTC
v_call: TRBV6-5; clone_size: .; cdr3_length: 14; j_call: TRBJ1-1; d_call: .; cdr3_aa: CASSSSRGNTEAFF; cdr3_nt: TGTGCCAGCAGTTCGTCCCGGGGGAACACTGAAGCTTTCTTT
v_call: TRBV20-1; clone_size: .; cdr3_length: 15; j_call: TRBJ1-6; d_call: .; cdr3_aa: CSASGGTSTDSPLHF; cdr3_nt: TGCAGTGCTAGTGGGGGGACATCGACGGATTCACCCCTCCACTTT
v_call: TRBV9; clone_size: .; cdr3_length: 15; j_call: TRBJ1-2; d_call: TRBD1; cdr3_aa: CASSVDRGANYGYTF; cdr3_nt: TGTGCCAGCAGCGTGGACAGGGGCGCTAACTATGGCTACACCTTC
v_call: TRBV5-1; clone_size: .; cdr3_length: 15; j_call: TRBJ1-2; d_call: TRBD1; cdr3_aa: CASTRDRGSNYGYTF; cdr3_nt: TGCGCCAGCACCAGGGACAGGGGATCTAACTATGGCTACACCTTC
v_call: TRBV5-1; clone_size: .; cdr3_length: 17; j_call: TRBJ2-3; d_call: TRBD1; cdr3_aa: CASSTGVDRGGTDTQYF; cdr3_nt: TGCGCCAGCAGCACAGGAGTGGACAGGGGAGGCACAGATACGCAGTATTTT
v_call: TRBV6-5; clone_size: many; cdr3_length: 16; j_call: TRBJ2-3; d_call: TRBD1; cdr3_aa: CASSYTRTGGTDTQYF; cdr3_nt: TGTGCCAGCAGTTACACCAGGACAGGGGGTACAGATACGCAGTATTTT
v_call: TRBV4-1; clone_size: once; cdr3_length: 16; j_call: TRBJ2-1; d_call: .; cdr3_aa: CASSQAYSSSYNEQFF; cdr3_nt: TGCGCCAGCAGCCAAGCCTACTCGAGCTCCTACAATGAGCAGTTCTTC
v_call: TRBV4-1; clone_size: .; cdr3_length: 15; j_call: TRBJ1-1; d_call: .; cdr3_aa: CASLPLTVANTEAFF; cdr3_nt: TGCGCCAGCCTGCCCCTCACAGTCGCGAACACTGAAGCTTTCTTT
v_call: TRBV6-2/TRBV6-3; clone_size: .; cdr3_length: 15; j_call: TRBJ2-7; d_call: TRBD1; cdr3_aa: CASSRDRGPTYEQYF; cdr3_nt: TGTGCCAGCAGCCGAGACAGGGGCCCTACCTACGAGCAGTACTTC
v_call: TRBV19; clone_size: .; cdr3_length: 16; j_call: TRBJ1-1; d_call: .; cdr3_aa: CATIGQGRLMNTEAFF; cdr3_nt: TGTGCCACTATAGGGCAGGGGAGATTAATGAACACTGAAGCTTTCTTT